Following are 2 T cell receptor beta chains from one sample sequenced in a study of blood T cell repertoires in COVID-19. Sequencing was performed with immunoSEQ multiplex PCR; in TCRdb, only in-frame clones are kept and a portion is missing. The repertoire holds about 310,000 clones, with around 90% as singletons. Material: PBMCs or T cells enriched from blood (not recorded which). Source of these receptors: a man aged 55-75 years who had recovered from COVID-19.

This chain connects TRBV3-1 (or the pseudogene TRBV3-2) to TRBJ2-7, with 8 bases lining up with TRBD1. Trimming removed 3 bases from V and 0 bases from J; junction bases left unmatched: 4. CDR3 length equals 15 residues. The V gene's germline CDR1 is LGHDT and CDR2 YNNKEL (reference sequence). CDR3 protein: CASSQDRVPSYEQYF. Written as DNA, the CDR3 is TGTGCCAGCAGCCAGGACAGGGTGCCCTCCTACGAGCAGTACTTC.

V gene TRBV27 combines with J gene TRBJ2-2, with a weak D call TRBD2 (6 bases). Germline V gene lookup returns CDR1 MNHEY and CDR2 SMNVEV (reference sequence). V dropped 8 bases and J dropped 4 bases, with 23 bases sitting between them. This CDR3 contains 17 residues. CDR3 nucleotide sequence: TGTGCCAGCGGATTACTTGGGCGGAGGGGAAGCACCGGGGAGCTGTTTTTT. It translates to CASGLLGRRGSTGELFF.